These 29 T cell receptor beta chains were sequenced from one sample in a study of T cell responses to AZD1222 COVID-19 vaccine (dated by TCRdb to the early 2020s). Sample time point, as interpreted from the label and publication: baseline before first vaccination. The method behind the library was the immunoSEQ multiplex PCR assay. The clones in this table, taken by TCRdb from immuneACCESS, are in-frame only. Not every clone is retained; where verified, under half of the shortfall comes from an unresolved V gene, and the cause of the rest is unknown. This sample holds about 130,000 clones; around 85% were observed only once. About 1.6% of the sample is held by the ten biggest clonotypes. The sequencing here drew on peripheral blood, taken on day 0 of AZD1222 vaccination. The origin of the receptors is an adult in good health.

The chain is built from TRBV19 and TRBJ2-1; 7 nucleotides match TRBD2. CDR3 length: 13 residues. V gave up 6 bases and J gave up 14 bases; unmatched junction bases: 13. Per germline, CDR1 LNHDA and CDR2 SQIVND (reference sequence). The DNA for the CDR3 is TGTGCCAGTAGCCTTACTGACAGCGGGACGGAGTTCTTC. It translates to CASSLTDSGTEFF. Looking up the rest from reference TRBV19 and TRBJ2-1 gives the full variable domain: DGGITQSPKYLFRKEGQNVTLSCEQNLNHDAMYWYRQDPGQGLRLIYYSQIVNDFQKGDIAEGYSVSREKKESFPLTVTSAQKNPTAFYLCASSLTDSGTEFFGPGTRLTVL.

The CDR3 region is CASSLPNTEAFF. The DNA of the CDR3 is TGTGCCAGCAGTTTACCGAACACTGAAGCTTTCTTT. The rearrangement uses TRBV27 and TRBJ1-1, with no clear D. CDR1 MNHEY and CDR2 SMNVEV come from the germline V gene (reference sequence). Trimming took off 2 bases at V and 1 base at J, with 2 bases between the two ends. This CDR3 contains 12 residues.

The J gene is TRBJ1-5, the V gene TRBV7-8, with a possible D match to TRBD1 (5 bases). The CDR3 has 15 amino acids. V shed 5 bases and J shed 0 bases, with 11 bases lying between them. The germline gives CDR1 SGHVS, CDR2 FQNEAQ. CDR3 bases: TGTGCCAGCAGCAAGACAGATTATAGCAATCAGCCCCAGCATTTT. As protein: CASSKTDYSNQPQHF.

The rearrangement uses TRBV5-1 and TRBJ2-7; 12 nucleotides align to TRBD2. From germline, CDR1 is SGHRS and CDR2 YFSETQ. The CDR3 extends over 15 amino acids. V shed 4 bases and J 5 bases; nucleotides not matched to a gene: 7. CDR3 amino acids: CASSIRTSGNHEQYF. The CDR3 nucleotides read TGCGCCAGCAGCATTAGGACTAGCGGGAACCACGAGCAGTACTTC.

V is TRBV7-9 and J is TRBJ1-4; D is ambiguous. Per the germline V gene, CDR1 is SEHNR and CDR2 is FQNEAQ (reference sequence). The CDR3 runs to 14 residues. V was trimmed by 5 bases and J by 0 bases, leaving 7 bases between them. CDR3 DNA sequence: TGTGCCAGCAGCCAGCATGCAACTAATGAAAAACTGTTTTTT. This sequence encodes CASSQHATNEKLFF.

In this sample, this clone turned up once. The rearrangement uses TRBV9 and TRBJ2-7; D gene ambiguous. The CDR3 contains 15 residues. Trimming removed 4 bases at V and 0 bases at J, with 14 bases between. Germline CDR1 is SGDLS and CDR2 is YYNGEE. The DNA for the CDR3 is TGTGCCAGCAGCCCCACCGGGTCGATCTCCTACGAGCAGTACTTC. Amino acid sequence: CASSPTGSISYEQYF. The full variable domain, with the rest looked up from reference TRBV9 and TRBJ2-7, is DSGVTQTPKHLITATGQRVTLRCSPRSGDLSVYWYQQSLDQGLQFLIQYYNGEERAKGNILERFSAQQFPDLHSELNLSSLELGDSALYFCASSPTGSISYEQYFGPGTRLTVT.

CDR3 nucleotide sequence: TGTGCCAGCAGCTTTCGGAACGAGCAGTACTTC. Its translation is CASSFRNEQYF. This chain links TRBV11-2 with TRBJ2-7; D is unclear. The V end was cut by 3 bases, the J end by 5 bases, with 5 bases between. CDR3 size: 11 residues. The germline CDR1 and CDR2 sequences are SGHAT and FQNNGV.

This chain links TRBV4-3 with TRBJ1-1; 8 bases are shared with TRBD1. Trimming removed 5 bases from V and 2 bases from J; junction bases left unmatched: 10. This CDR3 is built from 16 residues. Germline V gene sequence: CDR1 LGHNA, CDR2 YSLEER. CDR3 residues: CASSAAPQGANTEAFF. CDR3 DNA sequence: TGCGCCAGCAGCGCCGCACCCCAGGGGGCAAACACTGAAGCTTTCTTT.

As DNA, the CDR3 is TGTGCCAGCAGCTTATGGACAGGGAATTCACCCCTCCACTTT. The encoded protein is CASSLWTGNSPLHF. The chain couples TRBV7-2 to TRBJ1-6; 8 bases agree with TRBD1. Germline lookup yields CDR1 SGHTA and CDR2 FQGNSA. The ends lost 2 bases at V and 7 bases at J; junction bases unmatched: 1. The CDR3 runs 14 residues.

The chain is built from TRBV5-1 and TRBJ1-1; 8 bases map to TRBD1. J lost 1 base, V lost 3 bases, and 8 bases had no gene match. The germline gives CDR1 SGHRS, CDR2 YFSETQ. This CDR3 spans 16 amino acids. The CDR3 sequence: CASSSSDRGRNTEAFF. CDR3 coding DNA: TGCGCCAGCAGCTCCTCTGACAGGGGAAGGAACACTGAAGCTTTCTTT. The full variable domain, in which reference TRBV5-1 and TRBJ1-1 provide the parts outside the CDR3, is KAGVTQTPRYLIKTRGQQVTLSCSPISGHRSVSWYQQTPGQGLQFLFEYFSETQRNKGNFPGRFSGRQFSNSRSEMNVSTLELGDSALYLCASSSSDRGRNTEAFFGQGTRLTVV.

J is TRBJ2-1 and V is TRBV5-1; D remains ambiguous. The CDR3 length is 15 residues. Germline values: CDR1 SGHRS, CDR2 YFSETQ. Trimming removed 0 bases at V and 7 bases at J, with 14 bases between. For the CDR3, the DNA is TGCGCCAGCAGCTTGGTCCCTGGGATGAGGAATGAGCAGTTCTTC. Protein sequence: CASSLVPGMRNEQFF.

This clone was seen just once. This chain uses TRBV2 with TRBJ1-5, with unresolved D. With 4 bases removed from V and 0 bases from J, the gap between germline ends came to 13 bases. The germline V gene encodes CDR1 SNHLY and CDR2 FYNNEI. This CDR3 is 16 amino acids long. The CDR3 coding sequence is TGTGCCAGCAGTGTAGGGCACGCCAATAGCAATCAGCCCCAGCATTTT. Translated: CASSVGHANSNQPQHF.

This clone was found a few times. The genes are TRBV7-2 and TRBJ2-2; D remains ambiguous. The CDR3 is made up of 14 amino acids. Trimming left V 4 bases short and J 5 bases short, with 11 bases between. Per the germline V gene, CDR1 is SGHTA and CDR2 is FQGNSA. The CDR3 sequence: CASSSLWGTGELFF. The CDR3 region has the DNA TGTGCCAGCAGCTCCCTCTGGGGAACCGGGGAGCTGTTTTTT.

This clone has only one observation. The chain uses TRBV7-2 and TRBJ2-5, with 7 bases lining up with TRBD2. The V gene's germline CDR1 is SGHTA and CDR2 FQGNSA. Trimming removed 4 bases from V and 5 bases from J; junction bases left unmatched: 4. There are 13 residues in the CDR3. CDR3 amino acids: CASSSGLGETQYF. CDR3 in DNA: TGTGCCAGCAGCTCAGGACTAGGGGAGACCCAGTACTTC.

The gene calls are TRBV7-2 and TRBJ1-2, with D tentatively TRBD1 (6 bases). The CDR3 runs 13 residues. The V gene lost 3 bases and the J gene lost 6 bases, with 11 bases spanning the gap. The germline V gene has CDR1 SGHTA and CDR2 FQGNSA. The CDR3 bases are TGTGCCAGCAGCTTCGCTACAGGGAATGGCTACACCTTC. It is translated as CASSFATGNGYTF.

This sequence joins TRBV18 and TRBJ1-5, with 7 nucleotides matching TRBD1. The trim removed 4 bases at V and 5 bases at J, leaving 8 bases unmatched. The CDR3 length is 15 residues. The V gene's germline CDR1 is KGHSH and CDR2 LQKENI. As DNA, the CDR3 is TGTGCCAGCTCACTGACCAGGGGGGCGGATCAGCCCCAGCATTTT. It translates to CASSLTRGADQPQHF.

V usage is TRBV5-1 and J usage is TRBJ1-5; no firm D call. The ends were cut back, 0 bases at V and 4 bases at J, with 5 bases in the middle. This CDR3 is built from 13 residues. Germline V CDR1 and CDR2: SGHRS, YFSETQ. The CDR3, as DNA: TGCGCCAGCAGCTTGGCCCCGAATCAGCCCCAGCATTTT. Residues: CASSLAPNQPQHF.

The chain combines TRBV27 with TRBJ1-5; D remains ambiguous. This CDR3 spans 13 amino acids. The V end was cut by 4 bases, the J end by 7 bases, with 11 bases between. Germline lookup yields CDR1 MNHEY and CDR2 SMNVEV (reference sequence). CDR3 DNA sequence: TGTGCCAGCAGTTACCGGGCCAAGCAGCCCCAGCATTTT. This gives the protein CASSYRAKQPQHF.

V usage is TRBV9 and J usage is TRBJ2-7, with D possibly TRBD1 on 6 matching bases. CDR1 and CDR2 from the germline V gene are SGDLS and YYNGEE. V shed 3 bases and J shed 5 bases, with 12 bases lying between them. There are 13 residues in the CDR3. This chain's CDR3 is CASSAGAQDEQYF. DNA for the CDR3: TGTGCCAGCAGCGCAGGGGCCCAGGACGAGCAGTACTTC.

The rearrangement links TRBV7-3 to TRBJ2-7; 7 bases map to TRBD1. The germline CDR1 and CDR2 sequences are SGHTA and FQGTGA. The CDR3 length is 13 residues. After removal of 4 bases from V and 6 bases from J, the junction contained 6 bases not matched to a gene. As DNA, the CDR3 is TGTGCCAGCAGCTCGTCACACAGGGGCGAGCAGTACTTC. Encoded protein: CASSSSHRGEQYF.

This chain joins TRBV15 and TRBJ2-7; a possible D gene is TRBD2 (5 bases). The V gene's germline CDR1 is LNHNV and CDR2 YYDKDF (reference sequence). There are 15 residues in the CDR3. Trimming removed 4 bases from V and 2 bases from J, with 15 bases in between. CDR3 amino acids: CATSTRVAAAYEQYF. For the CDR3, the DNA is TGTGCCACCAGCACAAGGGTAGCAGCGGCCTACGAGCAGTACTTC.

In DNA form, the CDR3 reads TGTGCCAGCAGCCAAGGGGGACAGGGCACAGATACGCAGTATTTT. Translation gives CASSQGGQGTDTQYF. J is TRBJ2-3 and V is TRBV3-1 (or the pseudogene TRBV3-2), with 8 bases matching TRBD1. Germline loops: CDR1 LGHDT, CDR2 YNNKEL (reference sequence). The CDR3 loop spans 15 amino acids. V was pared by 1 base and J by 1 base, with 1 base of the junction left unmatched.

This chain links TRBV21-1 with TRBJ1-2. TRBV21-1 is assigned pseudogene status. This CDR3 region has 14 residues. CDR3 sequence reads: CASSTRRTGYGYTF. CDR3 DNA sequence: TGTGCCAGCAGCACCAGGAGAACGGGATATGGCTACACCTTC.

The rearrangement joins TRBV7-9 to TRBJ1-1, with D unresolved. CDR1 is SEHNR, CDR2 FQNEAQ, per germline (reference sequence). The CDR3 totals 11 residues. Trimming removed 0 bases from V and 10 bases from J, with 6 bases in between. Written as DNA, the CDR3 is TGTGCCAGCAGCTTAGCAGGCCCAGCTTTCTTT. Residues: CASSLAGPAFF.

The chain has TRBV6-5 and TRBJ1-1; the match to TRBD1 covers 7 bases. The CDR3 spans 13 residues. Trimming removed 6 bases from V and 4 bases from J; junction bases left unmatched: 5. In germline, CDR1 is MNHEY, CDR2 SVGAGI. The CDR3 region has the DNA TGTGCCAGCAGATTAGGGGGCACCACTGAAGCTTTCTTT. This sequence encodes CASRLGGTTEAFF.

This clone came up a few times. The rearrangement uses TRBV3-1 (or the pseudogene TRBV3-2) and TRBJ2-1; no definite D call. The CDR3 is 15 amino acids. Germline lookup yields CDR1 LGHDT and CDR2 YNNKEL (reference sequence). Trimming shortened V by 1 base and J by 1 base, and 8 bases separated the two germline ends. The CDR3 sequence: CASSQGLESYNEQFF. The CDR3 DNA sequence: TGTGCCAGCAGCCAAGGGTTAGAGTCCTACAATGAGCAGTTCTTC.

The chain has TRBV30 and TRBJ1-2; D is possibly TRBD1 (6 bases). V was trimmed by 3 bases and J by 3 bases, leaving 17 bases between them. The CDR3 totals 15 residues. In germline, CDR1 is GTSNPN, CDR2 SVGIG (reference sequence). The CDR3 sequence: CAWRSRETGHYGYTF. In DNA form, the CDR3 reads TGTGCCTGGAGAAGCCGAGAGACAGGCCACTATGGCTACACCTTC. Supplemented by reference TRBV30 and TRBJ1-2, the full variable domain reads SQTIHQWPATLVQPVGSPLSLECTVEGTSNPNLYWYRQAAGRGLQLLFYSVGIGQISSEVPQNLSASRPQDRQFILSSKKLLLSDSGFYLCAWRSRETGHYGYTFGSGTRLTVV.

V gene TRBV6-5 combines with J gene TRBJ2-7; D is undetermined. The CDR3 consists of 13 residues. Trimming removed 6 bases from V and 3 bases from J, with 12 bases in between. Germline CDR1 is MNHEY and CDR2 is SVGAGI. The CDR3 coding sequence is TGTGCCAGCAGCCAAGGGCCGTACTACGAGCAGTACTTC. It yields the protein CASSQGPYYEQYF.

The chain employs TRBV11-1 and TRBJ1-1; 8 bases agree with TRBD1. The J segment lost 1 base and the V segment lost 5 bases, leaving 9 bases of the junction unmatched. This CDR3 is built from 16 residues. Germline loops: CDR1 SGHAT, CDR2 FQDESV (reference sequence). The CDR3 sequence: CASSHPPTGENTEAFF. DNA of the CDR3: TGTGCCAGCAGCCACCCTCCGACAGGGGAGAACACTGAAGCTTTCTTT.